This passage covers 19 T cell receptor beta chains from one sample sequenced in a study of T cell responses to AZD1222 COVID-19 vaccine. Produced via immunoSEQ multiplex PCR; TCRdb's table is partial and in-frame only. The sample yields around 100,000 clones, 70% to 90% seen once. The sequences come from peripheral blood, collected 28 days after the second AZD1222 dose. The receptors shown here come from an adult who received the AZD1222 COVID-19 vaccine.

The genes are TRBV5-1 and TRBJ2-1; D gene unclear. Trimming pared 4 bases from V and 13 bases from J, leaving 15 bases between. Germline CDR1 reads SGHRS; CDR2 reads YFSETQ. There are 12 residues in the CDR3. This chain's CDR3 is CASSINFESQFF. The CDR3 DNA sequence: TGCGCCAGCAGCATCAATTTCGAGAGTCAGTTCTTC.

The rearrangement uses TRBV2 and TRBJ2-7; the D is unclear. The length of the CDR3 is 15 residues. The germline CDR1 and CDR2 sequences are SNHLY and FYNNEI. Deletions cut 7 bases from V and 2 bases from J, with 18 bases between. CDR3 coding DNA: TGTGCCAGCAAATCCTCCCTTACCGCTACCTACGAGCAGTACTTC. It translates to CASKSSLTATYEQYF.

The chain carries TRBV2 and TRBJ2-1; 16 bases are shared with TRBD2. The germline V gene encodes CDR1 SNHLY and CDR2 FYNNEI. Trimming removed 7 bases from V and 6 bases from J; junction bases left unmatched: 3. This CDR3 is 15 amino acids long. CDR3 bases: TGTGCCAGCACGGGACTAGCGGGAGGGCCCAATGAGCAGTTCTTC. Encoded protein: CASTGLAGGPNEQFF.

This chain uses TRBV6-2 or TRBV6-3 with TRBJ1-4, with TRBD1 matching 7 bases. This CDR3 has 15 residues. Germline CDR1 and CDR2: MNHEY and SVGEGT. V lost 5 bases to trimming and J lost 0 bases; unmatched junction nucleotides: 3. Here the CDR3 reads CASSRGQPTNEKLFF. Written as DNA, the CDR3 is TGTGCCAGCAGTCGGGGACAGCCAACTAATGAAAAACTGTTTTTT.

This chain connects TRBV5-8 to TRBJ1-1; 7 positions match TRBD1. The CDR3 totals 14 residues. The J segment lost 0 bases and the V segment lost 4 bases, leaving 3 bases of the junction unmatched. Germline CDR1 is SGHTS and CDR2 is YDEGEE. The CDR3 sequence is CASSRDSMNTEAFF. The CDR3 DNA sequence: TGTGCCAGCAGCCGGGACAGCATGAACACTGAAGCTTTCTTT.

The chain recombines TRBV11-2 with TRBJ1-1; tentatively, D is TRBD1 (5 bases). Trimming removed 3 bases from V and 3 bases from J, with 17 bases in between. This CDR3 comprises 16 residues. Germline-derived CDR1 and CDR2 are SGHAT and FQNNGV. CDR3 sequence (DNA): TGTGCCAGCAGCTTCGGTCAGGGTGTTAAGGACACTGAAGCTTTCTTT. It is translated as CASSFGQGVKDTEAFF.

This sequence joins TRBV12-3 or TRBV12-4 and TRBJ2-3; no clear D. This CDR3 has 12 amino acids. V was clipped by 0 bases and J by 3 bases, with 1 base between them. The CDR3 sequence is CASSLATDTQYF. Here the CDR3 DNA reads TGTGCCAGCAGTTTAGCGACAGATACGCAGTATTTT.

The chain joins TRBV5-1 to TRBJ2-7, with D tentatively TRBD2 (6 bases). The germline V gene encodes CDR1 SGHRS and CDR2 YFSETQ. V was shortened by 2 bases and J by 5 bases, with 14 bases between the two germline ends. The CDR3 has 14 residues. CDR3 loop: CASSLSSSADEQYF. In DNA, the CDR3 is TGCGCCAGCAGCTTATCTTCTAGCGCGGACGAGCAGTACTTC.

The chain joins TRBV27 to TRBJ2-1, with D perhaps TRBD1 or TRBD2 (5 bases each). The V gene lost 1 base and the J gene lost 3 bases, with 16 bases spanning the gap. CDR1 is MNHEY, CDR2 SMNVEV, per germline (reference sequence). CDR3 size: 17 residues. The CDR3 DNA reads TGTGCCAGCAGTTTATTTACGGGGCCCCCATACTACAATGAGCAGTTCTTC. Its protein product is CASSLFTGPPYYNEQFF.

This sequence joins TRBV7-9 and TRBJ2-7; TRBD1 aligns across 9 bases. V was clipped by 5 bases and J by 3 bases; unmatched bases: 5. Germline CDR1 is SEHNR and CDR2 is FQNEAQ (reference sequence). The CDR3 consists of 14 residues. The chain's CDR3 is CASSPQGAFYEQYF. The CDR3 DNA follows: TGTGCCAGCAGCCCACAGGGGGCGTTCTACGAGCAGTACTTC.

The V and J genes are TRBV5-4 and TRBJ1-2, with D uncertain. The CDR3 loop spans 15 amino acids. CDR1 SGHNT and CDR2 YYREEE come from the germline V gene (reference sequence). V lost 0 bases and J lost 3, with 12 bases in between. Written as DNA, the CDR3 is TGTGCCAGCAGCTTGGAAGGGTGGAGGGACTATGGCTACACCTTC. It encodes CASSLEGWRDYGYTF.

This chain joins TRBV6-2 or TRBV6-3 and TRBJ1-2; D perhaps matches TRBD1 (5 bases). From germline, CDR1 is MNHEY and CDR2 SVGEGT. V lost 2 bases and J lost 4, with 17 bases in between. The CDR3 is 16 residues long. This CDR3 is CASSYASPGAPYGYTF. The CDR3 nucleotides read TGTGCCAGCAGTTACGCATCTCCCGGGGCTCCCTATGGCTACACCTTC.

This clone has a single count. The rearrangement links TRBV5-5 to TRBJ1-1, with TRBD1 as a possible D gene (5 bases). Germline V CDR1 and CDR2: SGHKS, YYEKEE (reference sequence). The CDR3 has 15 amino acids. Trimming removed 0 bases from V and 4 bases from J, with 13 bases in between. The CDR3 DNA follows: TGTGCCAGCAGCTTGGCCTCCGGGGGGAGCACTGAAGCTTTCTTT. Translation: CASSLASGGSTEAFF.

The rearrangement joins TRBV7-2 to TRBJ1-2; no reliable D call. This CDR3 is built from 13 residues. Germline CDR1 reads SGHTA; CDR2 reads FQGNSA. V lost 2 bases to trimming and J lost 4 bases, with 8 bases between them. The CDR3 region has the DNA TGTGCCAGCAGCTTATCCCTTCCCTATGGCTACACCTTC. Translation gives CASSLSLPYGYTF.

CDR3 residues: CASSRGDRDVNTEAFF. CDR3 bases: TGTGCCAGCAGCCGTGGGGACAGGGACGTGAACACTGAAGCTTTCTTT. The J gene is TRBJ1-1, the V gene TRBV28, with 9 bases lining up with TRBD1. Germline V CDR1 and CDR2: MDHEN, SYDVKM. The length of the CDR3 is 16 residues. V gave up 6 bases and J gave up 0 bases; unmatched junction bases: 8. The full variable domain, in which reference TRBV28 and TRBJ1-1 provide the parts outside the CDR3, is DVKVTQSSRYLVKRTGEKVFLECVQDMDHENMFWYRQDPGLGLRLIYFSYDVKMKEKGDIPEGYSVSREKKERFSLILESASTNQTSMYLCASSRGDRDVNTEAFFGQGTRLTVV.

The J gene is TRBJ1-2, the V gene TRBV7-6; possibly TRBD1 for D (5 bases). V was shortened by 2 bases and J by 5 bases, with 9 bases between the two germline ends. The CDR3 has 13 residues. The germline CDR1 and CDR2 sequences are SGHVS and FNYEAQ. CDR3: CASSLQGAYGYTF. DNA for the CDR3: TGTGCCAGCAGCTTACAGGGAGCATATGGCTACACCTTC. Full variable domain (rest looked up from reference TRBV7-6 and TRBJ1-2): GAGVSQSPRYKVTKRGQDVALRCDPISGHVSLYWYRQALGQGPEFLTYFNYEAQQDKSGLPNDRFSAERPEGSISTLTIQRTEQRDSAMYRCASSLQGAYGYTFGSGTRLTVV.

The CDR3 coding sequence is TGTGCCAGTAGTATGGGGAGTTCGAACACCGGGGAGCTGTTTTTT. This sequence encodes CASSMGSSNTGELFF. This chain uses TRBV19 with TRBJ2-2; a possible D gene is TRBD2 (5 bases). V was shortened by 3 bases and J by 0 bases, with 8 bases between the two germline ends. This CDR3 spans 15 amino acids. Per the germline V gene, CDR1 is LNHDA and CDR2 is SQIVND (reference sequence).

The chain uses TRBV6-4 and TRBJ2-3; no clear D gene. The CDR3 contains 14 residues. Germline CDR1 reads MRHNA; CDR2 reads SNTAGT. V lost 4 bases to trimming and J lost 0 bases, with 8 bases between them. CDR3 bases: TGTGCCAGCAGTGGGCAGGCTAGCACAGATACGCAGTATTTT. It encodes CASSGQASTDTQYF.

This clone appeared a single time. DNA of the CDR3: TGTGCCAGCAGCTTAGGGACAGACTTACACTCTGGAAACACCATATATTTT. Its translation: CASSLGTDLHSGNTIYF. V is TRBV13 and J is TRBJ1-3; weak D call: TRBD1 (5 bases). The CDR3 totals 17 residues. V lost 0 bases and J lost 0, with 12 bases in between. Germline CDR1 is PRHDT and CDR2 is FYEKMQ (reference sequence).